There are a few counts of the clone carrying this TCR beta chain. Its cognate antigen is unknown. Amplification used 60 Vbeta primers and 13 Jbeta primers. This table comes from immunoSEQ multiplex PCR, and its TCRdb copy is limited to in-frame clones, with some not included. The sample yields approximately 150,000 clones, 65% to 85% seen once. The entry originates in a study of cytomegalovirus exposure and HLA in healthy donors. Study-wide findings and caveats: A later analysis associated roughly 15,000 TCR beta sequences with HLA alleles at a 0.05 false discovery rate. Later analysis showed TCR association rates varying by HLA locus, highest for DRB1 and lowest for HLA-C. Among TCR beta chains of equal frequency, HLA-associated ones were more clonally expanded in a later analysis.

This receptor was taken from a woman under 40 in good health and CMV-seropositive. Material for sequencing was PBMCs.

The CDR3 bases are TGTGCCAGCAGCCTTTTCCCCGTGGTGGCTGAAAAACTGTTTTTT. Protein sequence: CASSLFPVVAEKLFF. The chain joins TRBV5-5 to TRBJ1-4; D is undetermined. The germline V gene encodes CDR1 SGHKS and CDR2 YYEKEE (reference sequence). V lost 4 bases and J 7 bases, leaving 17 bases between the germline ends. The CDR3 is 15 residues long.